This T cell receptor beta chain was recovered during a study of Ad26.COV2.S vaccination and SARS-CoV-2 variants. The treatment here: about 20 received Ad26.COV2.S at low or high dose, single or two shots; about 5 received placebo; per-sample allocation not given. Day 63 following the first vaccine or placebo injection was when the samples were taken. TCRdb's copy holds only in-frame clones and misses some; the assay was immunoSEQ multiplex PCR. The sample holds approximately 300,000 clones, approximately 86% seen once. This clone was picked up one time. The germline V and J ends were trimmed by 2 bases and 3 bases, with 8 bases remaining between them. CDR3 size: 14 residues. The germline CDR1 and CDR2 sequences are LNHDA and SQIVND (reference sequence).

The chain joins TRBV19 to TRBJ2-4, with D unresolved. The sample in question was peripheral blood, obtained in a trial of Ad26.COV2.S vaccine versus placebo. The sequence derives from a person between 18 and 59 years old who received the Ad26.COV2.S COVID-19 vaccine or a placebo. In nucleotides, the CDR3 is TGTGCCAGTAGTATACGAGACAACAAAAACATTCAGTACTTC. Its translation: CASSIRDNKNIQYF. Full variable domain (missing parts from reference TRBV19 and TRBJ2-4): DGGITQSPKYLFRKEGQNVTLSCEQNLNHDAMYWYRQDPGQGLRLIYYSQIVNDFQKGDIAEGYSVSREKKESFPLTVTSAQKNPTAFYLCASSIRDNKNIQYFGAGTRLSVL.